The 19 T cell receptor beta chains listed next were all sequenced from one sample in a study of long-term antiretroviral therapy in people with HIV. At survey level, the immunoSEQ assay was run in its v3.0 version. Assay used: immunoSEQ multiplex PCR; TCRdb lists only in-frame clones, some missing. The sample holds about 33,000 clones; more than 60% are singletons and the top ten take less than 9%. This sample comprised unsorted PBMCs, obtained 2 years after starting antiretroviral therapy. Receptors originate from a woman aged 50 to 65 with HIV.

The chain employs TRBV7-4 and TRBJ2-7; 10 positions agree with TRBD2. The CDR3 has 17 amino acids. With V trimmed by 4 bases and J by 5 bases, 14 bases remained unmatched. CDR1 is SGHVT, CDR2 SQSDAQ, per germline. The CDR3 protein is CASSSRGSGGPRHEQYV. CDR3 nucleotides: TGTGCCAGCAGCTCCAGGGGTAGCGGGGGGCCCCGGCACGAGCAGTACGTC.

The V and J genes are TRBV5-1 and TRBJ1-2, with a weak D call TRBD1 (5 bases). The CDR3 loop spans 14 amino acids. The germline gives CDR1 SGHRS, CDR2 YFSETQ. Trimming removed 0 bases at V and 8 bases at J, with 14 bases between. CDR3 protein: CASSLGSGADGYTF. The DNA for the CDR3 is TGCGCCAGCAGCTTGGGCAGTGGGGCAGACGGCTACACCTTC. Drawing the rest from reference TRBV5-1 and TRBJ1-2, the complete variable domain is KAGVTQTPRYLIKTRGQQVTLSCSPISGHRSVSWYQQTPGQGLQFLFEYFSETQRNKGNFPGRFSGRQFSNSRSEMNVSTLELGDSALYLCASSLGSGADGYTFGSGTRLTVV.

V gene TRBV6-6 combines with J gene TRBJ2-5; 15 bases are a match to TRBD2. The CDR3 has 13 residues. Losses at the gene ends were 6 bases for V and 7 bases for J; bases not matched to a gene: 0. Germline V gene data show CDR1 as MNHNY and CDR2 as SVGAGI (reference sequence). The CDR3, as DNA: TGTGCCAGCAGGGGACTAGCGGGGGGGACCCAGTACTTC. Encoded protein: CASRGLAGGTQYF.

The chain carries TRBV7-9 and TRBJ2-7; D is uncertain. Between the trimmed V and J ends, which lost 4 bases and 3 bases, there was a span of 10 bases. CDR3 length: 13 residues. Per germline, CDR1 SEHNR and CDR2 FQNEAQ (reference sequence). The CDR3 protein is CASSSAIDYEQYF. CDR3 bases: TGTGCCAGCAGCTCCGCTATAGACTACGAGCAGTACTTC.

The rearrangement joins TRBV27 to TRBJ2-7; TRBD2 might be the D (7 bases). The germline V gene has CDR1 MNHEY and CDR2 SMNVEV (reference sequence). V dropped 6 bases and J dropped 10 bases, with 16 bases sitting between them. The CDR3 contains 12 residues. CDR3 residues: CASSPHGGGQYF. The CDR3 nucleotides are TGTGCCAGCAGCCCCCATGGCGGGGGCCAGTACTTC.

The gene calls are TRBV10-3 and TRBJ2-7; D may be TRBD2 (7 bases). Trimming removed 0 bases from V and 7 bases from J, with 19 bases in between. Germline lookup yields CDR1 ENHRY and CDR2 SYGVKD. The CDR3 has 16 amino acids. The CDR3 spells CAISESRGARLGEQYV. The CDR3 bases are TGTGCCATCAGTGAGTCTCGGGGGGCCCGGCTGGGGGAGCAGTACGTC.

This clone occurred a few times. This chain joins TRBV2 and TRBJ2-1; 8 bases fit TRBD1. J lost 0 bases, V lost 5 bases, and 6 bases had no gene match. The CDR3 contains 16 residues. Germline assignment: CDR1 SNHLY and CDR2 FYNNEI. CDR3 region: CASSWPGQASYNEQFF. CDR3 DNA: TGTGCCAGCAGTTGGCCGGGACAGGCCTCCTACAATGAGCAGTTCTTC.

V gene TRBV7-9 combines with J gene TRBJ2-3; D remains ambiguous. This CDR3 is built from 14 residues. V dropped 1 base and J dropped 0 bases, with 5 bases sitting between them. Germline CDR1 is SEHNR and CDR2 is FQNEAQ (reference sequence). This CDR3 is CASSLVGSTDTQYF. In nucleotides, the CDR3 is TGTGCCAGCAGCTTAGTCGGCAGCACAGATACGCAGTATTTT.

The chain joins TRBV7-9 to TRBJ2-1; TRBD2 matches at 11 bases. The CDR3 is 15 residues long. Germline values: CDR1 SEHNR, CDR2 FQNEAQ (reference sequence). The V segment lost 3 bases and the J segment 4 bases; nucleotides outside the gene matches: 2. CDR3 nucleotide sequence: TGTGCCAGCAGCTTTATAGCGGGGGGGTACAATGAGCAGTTCTTC. The encoded protein is CASSFIAGGYNEQFF.

The gene calls are TRBV7-6 and TRBJ2-3; possible D gene TRBD1, 5 bases. The germline V gene encodes CDR1 SGHVS and CDR2 FNYEAQ. The CDR3 contains 17 residues. Deletions cut 5 bases from V and 3 bases from J, with 21 bases between. The CDR3 loop is CASSTGMVAGRTDTQYF. In nucleotides, the CDR3 is TGTGCCAGCAGCACCGGTATGGTGGCAGGGCGAACAGATACGCAGTATTTT.

V is TRBV11-2 and J is TRBJ1-2; tentatively, D is TRBD1 (6 bases). V dropped 5 bases and J dropped 7 bases, with 17 bases sitting between them. The CDR3 is 14 residues long. Germline CDR1 is SGHAT and CDR2 is FQNNGV. The CDR3 nucleotides read TGTGCCAGCAGCCCCCGAGGGGGGCGAGGTGGCTACACCTTC. Its protein is CASSPRGGRGGYTF.

The count of this clone is one. The chain is built from TRBV19 and TRBJ1-2, with D perhaps TRBD1 (5 bases). CDR3 length: 12 amino acids. Germline CDR1 and CDR2: LNHDA and SQIVND (reference sequence). The V end lost 9 bases, the J end lost 4 bases, and 12 bases lay between the germline ends. CDR3 loop: CASGDGIYGYTF. In DNA form, the CDR3 reads TGTGCCAGCGGGGACGGGATCTATGGCTACACCTTC.

The rearrangement joins TRBV19 to TRBJ2-2, with D possibly matching TRBD1 (5 bases). Looked up from germline, CDR1 is LNHDA and CDR2 is SQIVND (reference sequence). CDR3 length: 14 residues. The V end lost 6 bases, the J end lost 8 bases, and 16 bases lay between the germline ends. The CDR3 here is CASRGSAGIGELFF. The CDR3 region has the DNA TGTGCCAGTAGAGGATCGGCAGGGATTGGGGAGCTGTTTTTT.

The chain employs TRBV11-2 and TRBJ1-5; D possibly corresponds to TRBD1 (5 bases). The V gene's germline CDR1 is SGHAT and CDR2 FQNNGV. The CDR3 loop spans 15 amino acids. V was trimmed by 7 bases and J by 5 bases, leaving 18 bases between them. In DNA, the CDR3 is TGTGCCAGCACCCCTGGGGATGGGGGGGATCAGCCCCAGCATTTT. Its protein is CASTPGDGGDQPQHF.

The chain carries TRBV7-3 and TRBJ2-1; 7 bases match TRBD1. The CDR3 is 15 residues long. Germline CDR1 and CDR2: SGHTA and FQGTGA. J was trimmed by 4 bases and V by 4 bases; bases with no gene match: 7. The chain's CDR3 is CASSWTGDNYNEQFF. CDR3 in DNA: TGTGCCAGCAGCTGGACAGGAGATAATTACAATGAGCAGTTCTTC.

This clone has a handful of counts. This rearrangement joins TRBV6-4 to TRBJ2-7, with a possible D match to TRBD1 (5 bases). CDR3 length: 8 amino acids. The ends were cut back, 7 bases at V and 12 bases at J, with 7 bases in the middle. CDR1 MRHNA and CDR2 SNTAGT come from the germline V gene. CDR3 amino acids: CASTQGYV. The CDR3 bases are TGTGCCAGCACCCAGGGGTACGTC.

The chain has TRBV6-5 and TRBJ1-1; D is undetermined. Trimming left V 7 bases short and J 6 bases short, with 9 bases between. The germline gives CDR1 MNHEY, CDR2 SVGAGI. The CDR3 extends over 11 amino acids. CDR3 in DNA: TGTGCCAGCACCCAAGGAGCTGAAGCTTTCTTT. Encoded protein: CASTQGAEAFF.

This chain links TRBV27 with TRBJ2-4, with D tentatively TRBD1 or TRBD2 (6 bases each). The CDR3 spans 15 residues. Germline assignment: CDR1 MNHEY and CDR2 SMNVEV (reference sequence). Trimming pared 4 bases from V and 7 bases from J, leaving 17 bases between. The CDR3 is CASSSQGGWENIQYF. The CDR3 DNA follows: TGTGCCAGCAGTTCACAGGGAGGATGGGAGAACATTCAGTACTTC.

This clone was counted only a few times. The chain carries TRBV2 and TRBJ1-2; D ambiguous. Trimming pared 3 bases from V and 7 bases from J, leaving 12 bases between. CDR1 is SNHLY, CDR2 FYNNEI, per germline. The CDR3 has 13 amino acids. CDR3 coding DNA: TGTGCCAGCAGTGATGAGACGCACGCTGGCTACACCTTC. Protein product: CASSDETHAGYTF. Combining the CDR3 with reference TRBV2 and TRBJ1-2 gives the whole variable domain EPEVTQTPSHQVTQMGQEVILRCVPISNHLYFYWYRQILGQKVEFLVSFYNNEISEKSEIFDDQFSVERPDGSNFTLKIRSTKLEDSAMYFCASSDETHAGYTFGSGTRLTVV.